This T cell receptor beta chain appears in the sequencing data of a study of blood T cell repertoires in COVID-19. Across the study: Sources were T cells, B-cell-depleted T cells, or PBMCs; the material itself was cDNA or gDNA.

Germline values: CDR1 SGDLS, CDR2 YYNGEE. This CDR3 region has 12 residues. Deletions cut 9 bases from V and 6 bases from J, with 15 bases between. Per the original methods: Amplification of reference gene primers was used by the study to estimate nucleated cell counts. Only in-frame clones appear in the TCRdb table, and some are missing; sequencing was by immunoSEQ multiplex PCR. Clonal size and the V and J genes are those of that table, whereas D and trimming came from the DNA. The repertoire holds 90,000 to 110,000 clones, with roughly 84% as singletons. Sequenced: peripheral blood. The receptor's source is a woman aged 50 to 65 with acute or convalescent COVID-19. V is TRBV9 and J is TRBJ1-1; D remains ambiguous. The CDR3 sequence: CATRPAGAEAFF. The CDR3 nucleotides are TGTGCCACACGGCCGGCGGGAGCTGAAGCTTTCTTT.